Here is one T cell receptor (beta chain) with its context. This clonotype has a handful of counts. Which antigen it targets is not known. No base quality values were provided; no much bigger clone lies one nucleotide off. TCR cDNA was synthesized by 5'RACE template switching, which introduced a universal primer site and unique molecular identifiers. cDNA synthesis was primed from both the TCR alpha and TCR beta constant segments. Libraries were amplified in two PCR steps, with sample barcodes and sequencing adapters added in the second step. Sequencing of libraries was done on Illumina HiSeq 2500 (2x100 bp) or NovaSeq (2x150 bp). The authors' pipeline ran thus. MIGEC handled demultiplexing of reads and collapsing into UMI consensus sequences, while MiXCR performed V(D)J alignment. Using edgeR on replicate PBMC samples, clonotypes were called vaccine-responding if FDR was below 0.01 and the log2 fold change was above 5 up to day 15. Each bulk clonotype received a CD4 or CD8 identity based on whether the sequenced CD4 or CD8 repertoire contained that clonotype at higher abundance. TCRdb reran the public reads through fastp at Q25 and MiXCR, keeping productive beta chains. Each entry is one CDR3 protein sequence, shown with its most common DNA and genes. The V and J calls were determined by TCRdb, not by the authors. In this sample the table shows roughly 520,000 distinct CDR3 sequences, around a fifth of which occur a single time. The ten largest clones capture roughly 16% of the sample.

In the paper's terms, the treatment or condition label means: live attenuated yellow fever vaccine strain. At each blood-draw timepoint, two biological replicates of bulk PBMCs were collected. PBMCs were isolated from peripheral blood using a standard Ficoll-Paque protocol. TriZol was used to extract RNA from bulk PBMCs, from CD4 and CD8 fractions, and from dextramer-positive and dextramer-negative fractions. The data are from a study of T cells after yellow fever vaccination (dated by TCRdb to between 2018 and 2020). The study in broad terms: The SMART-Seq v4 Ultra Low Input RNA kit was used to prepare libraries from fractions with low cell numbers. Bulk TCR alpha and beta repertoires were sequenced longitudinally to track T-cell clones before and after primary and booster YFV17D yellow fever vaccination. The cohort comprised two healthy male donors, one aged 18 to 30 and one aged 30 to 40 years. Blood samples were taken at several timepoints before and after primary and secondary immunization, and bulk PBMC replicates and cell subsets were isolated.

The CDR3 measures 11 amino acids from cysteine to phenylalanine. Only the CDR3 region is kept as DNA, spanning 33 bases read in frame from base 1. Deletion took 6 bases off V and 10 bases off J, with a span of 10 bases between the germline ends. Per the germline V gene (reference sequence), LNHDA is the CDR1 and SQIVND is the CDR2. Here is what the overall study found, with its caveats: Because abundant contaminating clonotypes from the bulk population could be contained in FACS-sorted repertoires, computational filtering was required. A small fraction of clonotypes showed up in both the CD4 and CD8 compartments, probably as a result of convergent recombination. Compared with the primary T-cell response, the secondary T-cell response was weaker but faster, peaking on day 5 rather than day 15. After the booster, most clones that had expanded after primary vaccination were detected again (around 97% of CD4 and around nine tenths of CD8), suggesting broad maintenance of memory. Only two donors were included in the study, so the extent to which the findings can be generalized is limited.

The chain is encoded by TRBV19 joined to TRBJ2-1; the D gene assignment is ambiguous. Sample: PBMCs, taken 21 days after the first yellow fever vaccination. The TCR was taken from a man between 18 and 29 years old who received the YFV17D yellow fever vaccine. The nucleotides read TGTGCCAGTAGCCAGTACTACGAGCAGTTCTTC. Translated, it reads CASSQYYEQFF.